This T cell receptor beta chain was sequenced in a study of blood T cell repertoires in COVID-19. Germline V gene sequence: CDR1 SQVTM, CDR2 ANQGSEA. The CDR3 is 12 amino acids. Trimming shortened V by 4 bases and J by 5 bases, and 11 bases separated the two germline ends. As processed by the authors: Estimation of nucleated cell counts relied on the amplification of reference gene primers. Clones were read by immunoSEQ multiplex PCR, and TCRdb kept only the in-frame ones, dropping some. That table is the source of V, J and clone size, and D and trimming were worked out from the DNA. The sample records 290,000 or so clones, 80% to 95% being singletons. Cohorts were assigned according to the clinical history that participants reported. Two negative PCRs, clearance, or symptom resolution were required of recovered Cohort 3 donors.

The chain links TRBV29-1 to TRBJ2-5; the D gene is possibly TRBD2 (5 bases). The source material was PBMCs or T cells enriched from blood (not recorded which). This receptor was obtained from a woman in her twenties or thirties who had recovered from COVID-19. CDR3 sequence (DNA): TGCAGCGTTGTTTCCGGGGTCGAGACCCAGTACTTC. It specifies CSVVSGVETQYF. The full variable domain, rest sourced from reference TRBV29-1 and TRBJ2-5, is SAVISQKPSRDICQRGTSLTIQCQVDSQVTMMFWYRQQPGQSLTLIATANQGSEATYESGFVIDKFPISRPNLTFSTLTVSNMSPEDSSIYLCSVVSGVETQYFGPGTRLLVL.